This T cell receptor (beta chain) derives from a study of blood T cell repertoires in COVID-19. For the study at large: From T cells, B-cell-depleted T cells, or PBMCs came the material, which was cDNA or gDNA.

Trimming stripped 6 bases from V and 3 bases from J, with 12 bases between. This CDR3 contains 13 residues. Two consecutive negative NP/OP PCR tests, clearance, or resolved symptoms defined Cohort 3 recovery. Per the original methods: Quantification of nucleated cells was approximated via reference gene primer amplification. Sequencing was performed with immunoSEQ multiplex PCR; in TCRdb, only in-frame clones are kept and a portion is missing. For V, J and clone size, that table is used; D and trimming come from the DNA. The data show approximately 160,000 clones, about 88% seen once. This TCR came from a woman between 45 and 65 years old who had recovered from COVID-19. This rearrangement joins TRBV12-3 or TRBV12-4 to TRBJ2-7; tentatively, D is TRBD1 (5 bases). The sequenced material came from PBMCs or T cells enriched from blood (not recorded which). In DNA, the CDR3 is TGTGCCAGCAGAAGGACATTTGTCTACGAGCAGTACTTC. Translated: CASRRTFVYEQYF.